Detailed here is one T cell receptor (beta chain). The antigen is undetermined. The CDR3 is 15 residues long. Per the germline V gene, CDR1 is LNHDA and CDR2 is SQIVND (reference sequence). V lost 3 bases, J lost 4 bases, and 14 bases lay in between. This record comes from a study of T cells in localized non-small cell lung cancer. Broader study findings: When the top 100 tumor clones were examined, a median around 58 of them also appeared in the adjacent lung, which was paired and uninvolved. Tumor showed lower T cell clonality than uninvolved adjacent lung, where it was highest.

The data were produced by immunoSEQ multiplex PCR, yet TCRdb's version contains in-frame clones alone and is incomplete. Among 910 or so clones listed, around 31% were seen once. The material sequenced was normal lung tissue next to the tumor, taken before any cancer treatment. The chain employs TRBV19 and TRBJ2-3; D is possibly TRBD2 (6 bases). This TCR derives from a female donor over 55 with stage I lung adenocarcinoma. The CDR3 region has the DNA TGTGCCAGTAGTATTCGGGGCGGAGGGGCAGATACGCAGTATTTT. This codes for CASSIRGGGADTQYF.